The next 32 T cell receptor beta chains were all read from a single sample in a study of cytomegalovirus exposure and HLA in healthy donors. This table comes from immunoSEQ multiplex PCR, and its TCRdb copy is limited to in-frame clones, with some not included. This table holds around 240,000 clones, around 90% found once. The material sequenced was PBMCs. These receptors came from a woman aged 18 to 35 in good health and CMV-seronegative.

The chain is built from TRBV5-1 and TRBJ2-7; 7 bases align to TRBD1. The CDR3 has 13 residues. The ends lost 4 bases at V and 6 bases at J; junction bases unmatched: 7. Per germline, CDR1 SGHRS and CDR2 YFSETQ. As DNA, the CDR3 is TGCGCCAGCAGCCCGGGACAGATATTCGAGCAGTACTTC. Protein product: CASSPGQIFEQYF. The entire variable domain, with the rest obtained from reference TRBV5-1 and TRBJ2-7, is as follows: KAGVTQTPRYLIKTRGQQVTLSCSPISGHRSVSWYQQTPGQGLQFLFEYFSETQRNKGNFPGRFSGRQFSNSRSEMNVSTLELGDSALYLCASSPGQIFEQYFGPGTRLTVT.

CDR3: CASSLATVIFEQYF. The DNA of the CDR3 is TGTGCCAGCAGTTTGGCCACCGTGATTTTCGAGCAGTACTTC. The rearrangement uses TRBV28 and TRBJ2-7; the D is unclear. Trimming stripped 3 bases from V and 6 bases from J, with 15 bases between. The CDR3 length is 14 residues. From germline, CDR1 is MDHEN and CDR2 SYDVKM.

This clone was observed a few times. This CDR3 is also generated by other DNA sequences in the sample. The chain joins TRBV29-1 to TRBJ1-5; D remains unclear. V was trimmed by 5 bases and J by 1 base, leaving 9 bases between them. The CDR3 length is 13 residues. Germline assignment: CDR1 SQVTM and CDR2 ANQGSEA. The CDR3 DNA follows: TGCAGCGTTCGGACGGGGAGCAATCAGCCCCAGCATTTT. It yields the protein CSVRTGSNQPQHF.

The genes are TRBV5-6 and TRBJ2-1; no clear D. The CDR3 length is 13 residues. Trimming pared 4 bases from V and 9 bases from J, leaving 14 bases between. The germline V gene has CDR1 SGHDT and CDR2 YYEEEE. This CDR3 is CASSPFKTGEQFF. CDR3 sequence (DNA): TGTGCCAGCAGCCCATTTAAAACTGGTGAGCAGTTCTTC.

The CDR3 DNA reads as TGCGCCAGCAGCTTGGTGGGGGCTAGCACAGATACGCAGTATTTT. It encodes CASSLVGASTDTQYF. This rearrangement joins TRBV5-1 to TRBJ2-3, with TRBD1 as a possible D gene (6 bases). V dropped 0 bases and J dropped 0 bases, with 8 bases sitting between them. Germline-derived CDR1 and CDR2 are SGHRS and YFSETQ. CDR3 length: 15 residues.

V and J are TRBV28 and TRBJ2-7; the match to TRBD1 covers 9 bases. This CDR3 region has 14 residues. After removal of 4 bases from V and 4 bases from J, the junction contained 5 bases not matched to a gene. Germline V CDR1 and CDR2: MDHEN, SYDVKM. CDR3 region: CASSWTGVMYEQYF. The DNA of the CDR3 is TGTGCCAGCAGTTGGACAGGGGTGATGTACGAGCAGTACTTC.

The gene calls are TRBV7-9 and TRBJ1-1; perhaps TRBD1 as D (6 bases). CDR1 is SEHNR, CDR2 FQNEAQ, per germline (reference sequence). The CDR3 covers 14 residues. Trimming stripped 4 bases from V and 8 bases from J, with 17 bases between. CDR3 nucleotide sequence: TGTGCCAGCAGCTACCGGGACACAATAATCGAAGCTTTCTTT. Its protein product is CASSYRDTIIEAFF.

The table lists this clone with a count of one. The chain employs TRBV28 and TRBJ1-6; 7 bases match TRBD1. Germline-derived CDR1 and CDR2 are MDHEN and SYDVKM. There are 15 residues in the CDR3. V lost 2 bases, J lost 10 bases, and 8 bases stayed unmatched. The chain's CDR3 is CASSLPETGVSPLHF. DNA for the CDR3: TGTGCCAGCAGTTTACCGGAAACAGGGGTCTCACCCCTCCACTTT.

This chain connects TRBV27 to TRBJ2-7; TRBD1 aligns across 10 bases. CDR3 size: 15 residues. Unmatched junction bases numbered 0, after V lost 0 bases and J lost 1 base. Germline loops: CDR1 MNHEY, CDR2 SMNVEV (reference sequence). The CDR3 sequence: CASSLSGQGSYEQYF. The CDR3, as DNA: TGTGCCAGCAGTTTATCGGGACAGGGGTCCTACGAGCAGTACTTC.

The gene calls are TRBV6-5 and TRBJ2-2, with D unresolved. Germline lookup yields CDR1 MNHEY and CDR2 SVGAGI. Trimming took off 0 bases at V and 6 bases at J, with 5 bases between the two ends. The CDR3 length is 13 residues. The CDR3 DNA is TGTGCCAGCAGTTACTCCAACTCCGGGGAGCTGTTTTTT. Encoded protein: CASSYSNSGELFF.

This clone showed up just once. This rearrangement joins TRBV19 to TRBJ1-1; 8 nucleotides match TRBD1. Germline V gives CDR1 LNHDA, CDR2 SQIVND (reference sequence). The ends lost 3 bases at V and 2 bases at J; junction bases unmatched: 8. The CDR3 totals 16 residues. Written as DNA, the CDR3 is TGTGCCAGTAGTATTTCAGGGGGCGAGCCTAACACTGAAGCTTTCTTT. Protein sequence: CASSISGGEPNTEAFF. Looking up the rest from reference TRBV19 and TRBJ1-1 gives the full variable domain: DGGITQSPKYLFRKEGQNVTLSCEQNLNHDAMYWYRQDPGQGLRLIYYSQIVNDFQKGDIAEGYSVSREKKESFPLTVTSAQKNPTAFYLCASSISGGEPNTEAFFGQGTRLTVV.

This clone appeared once. The CDR3 sequence is CASSQGLQFQETQYF. The CDR3 DNA is TGTGCCAGCAGCCAAGGGCTCCAGTTCCAAGAGACCCAGTACTTC. This rearrangement joins TRBV14 to TRBJ2-5; unclear D gene. The CDR3 totals 15 residues. The germline CDR1 and CDR2 sequences are SGHDN and FVKESK. V lost 1 base to trimming and J lost 1 base, with 10 bases between them.

This CDR3 reads CASSLDRYGYTF. The CDR3 DNA reads TGCGCCAGCAGCTTGGACAGATATGGCTACACCTTC. This chain links TRBV5-1 with TRBJ1-2; D unclear. Germline V gives CDR1 SGHRS, CDR2 YFSETQ. The length of the CDR3 is 12 residues. Deletions cut 0 bases from V and 5 bases from J, with 5 bases between.

Only one count was recorded for this clone. The V call is TRBV19, the J call TRBJ2-5; TRBD1 might be the D (5 bases). Germline V gene data show CDR1 as LNHDA and CDR2 as SQIVND (reference sequence). This CDR3 has 14 amino acids. Trimming shortened V by 5 bases and J by 7 bases, and 17 bases separated the two germline ends. The CDR3 sequence: CASSATRTQGTQYF. The CDR3 DNA reads TGTGCCAGTAGTGCCACCAGGACCCAGGGGACCCAGTACTTC.

V usage is TRBV28 and J usage is TRBJ1-2; TRBD1 agrees at 10 bases. Trimming at V came to 4 bases and at J to 5 bases, leaving 10 bases not matched to a gene. In germline, CDR1 is MDHEN, CDR2 SYDVKM. CDR3 length equals 16 residues. CDR3 in amino acids: CASSSLRDRGLYGYTF. In nucleotides, the CDR3 is TGTGCCAGCAGTTCGCTCCGGGACAGGGGATTATATGGCTACACCTTC.

CDR3 residues: CASSFGGNNEQFF. CDR3 nucleotide sequence: TGTGCCAGCAGCTTCGGAGGGAATAATGAGCAGTTCTTC. The rearrangement uses TRBV5-5 and TRBJ2-1; maybe TRBD2 (6 bases). The CDR3 is 13 amino acids. Germline CDR1 reads SGHKS; CDR2 reads YYEKEE (reference sequence). Trimming pared 2 bases from V and 7 bases from J, leaving 10 bases between.

The V and J genes are TRBV15 and TRBJ2-1, with 7 nucleotides matching TRBD2. This CDR3 region has 19 residues. V lost 1 base and J lost 3; bases outside the gene matches: 15. Germline CDR1 is LNHNV and CDR2 is YYDKDF (reference sequence). The CDR3 nucleotides are TGTGCCACCAGCAGAGCCCCGGGGGGACTATTTGGTGACTACAATGAGCAGTTCTTC. Residues: CATSRAPGGLFGDYNEQFF.

This clone was observed a handful of times. This sequence joins TRBV5-8 and TRBJ1-2; 7 positions agree with TRBD1. This CDR3 is built from 15 residues. The V gene end was trimmed by 4 bases and the J gene end by 4 bases; junction bases not matched to a gene: 10. Germline CDR1 is SGHTS and CDR2 is YDEGEE. CDR3 region: CASSQVGGQIYGYTF. Here the CDR3 DNA reads TGTGCCAGCAGCCAGGTTGGGGGACAGATCTATGGCTACACCTTC. The full variable domain, completed using reference TRBV5-8 and TRBJ1-2, is EAGVTQSPTHLIKTRGQQATLRCSPISGHTSVYWYQQALGLGLQFLLWYDEGEERNRGNFPPRFSGRQFPNYSSELNVNALELEDSALYLCASSQVGGQIYGYTFGSGTRLTVV.

The chain has TRBV7-2 and TRBJ1-2, with D maybe TRBD1 (5 bases). Germline assignment: CDR1 SGHTA and CDR2 FQGNSA. Trimming removed 2 bases at V and 7 bases at J, with 11 bases between. There are 13 residues in the CDR3. CDR3: CASSLMRRGGYTF. The CDR3 coding sequence is TGTGCCAGCAGCTTAATGAGAAGGGGTGGCTACACCTTC.

V usage is TRBV28 and J usage is TRBJ2-1; perhaps TRBD1 as D (6 bases). This CDR3 is built from 13 residues. CDR1 MDHEN and CDR2 SYDVKM come from the germline V gene. V was shortened by 5 bases and J by 4 bases, with 9 bases between the two germline ends. In DNA form, the CDR3 reads TGTGCCAGCAGTCTGACAGGATACAATGAGCAGTTCTTC. Residues: CASSLTGYNEQFF.

V usage is TRBV19 and J usage is TRBJ2-7; D possibly corresponds to TRBD2 (5 bases). CDR1 is LNHDA, CDR2 SQIVND, per germline (reference sequence). V dropped 5 bases and J dropped 1 base, with 9 bases sitting between them. This CDR3 spans 13 amino acids. CDR3 nucleotide sequence: TGTGCCAGTAGTTACCGGGGATCCTACGAGCAGTACTTC. As protein: CASSYRGSYEQYF.

The gene calls are TRBV18 and TRBJ1-6; no clear D gene. V was cut by 5 bases and J by 7 bases, with 9 bases left in between. Germline V gene data show CDR1 as KGHSH and CDR2 as LQKENI. CDR3 length equals 13 residues. CDR3 loop: CASSDTPNSPLHF. CDR3 nucleotides: TGTGCCAGCTCAGATACACCAAATTCACCCCTCCACTTT. Full variable domain (rest looked up from reference TRBV18 and TRBJ1-6): NAGVMQNPRHLVRRRGQEARLRCSPMKGHSHVYWYRQLPEEGLKFMVYLQKENIIDESGMPKERFSAEFPKEGPSILRIQQVVRGDSAAYFCASSDTPNSPLHFGNGTRLTVT.

The gene calls are TRBV18 and TRBJ2-3, with TRBD1 as a possible D gene (6 bases). V shed 4 bases and J shed 4 bases, with 12 bases lying between them. The CDR3 has 14 residues. CDR1 and CDR2 from the germline V gene are KGHSH and LQKENI. CDR3 loop: CASSLGQTADTQYF. CDR3 DNA: TGTGCCAGCTCACTGGGACAAACAGCAGATACGCAGTATTTT.

This clone was counted a single time. The V gene is TRBV7-9, the J gene TRBJ1-1; D not certain. The V gene lost 10 bases and the J gene lost 3 bases, with 12 bases spanning the gap. CDR3 size: 12 residues. Germline-derived CDR1 and CDR2 are SEHNR and FQNEAQ (reference sequence). The CDR3 spells CAISGRDTEAFF. The CDR3 DNA is TGTGCCATATCCGGGAGGGACACTGAAGCTTTCTTT.

The chain combines TRBV5-4 with TRBJ2-7; the D gene is possibly TRBD2 (5 bases). Per the germline V gene, CDR1 is SGHNT and CDR2 is YYREEE (reference sequence). Trimming stripped 3 bases from V and 6 bases from J, with 7 bases between. This CDR3 region has 11 residues. The chain's CDR3 is CASSWAGEQYF. The DNA of the CDR3 is TGTGCCAGCAGCTGGGCGGGCGAGCAGTACTTC.

The CDR3 region is CASSLSGSGANVLTF. The CDR3 DNA reads as TGTGCCAGCAGTTTATCGGGATCTGGGGCCAACGTCCTGACTTTC. The chain employs TRBV28 and TRBJ2-6; D is possibly TRBD2 (5 bases). Germline CDR1 and CDR2: MDHEN and SYDVKM. This CDR3 contains 15 residues. V shed 1 base and J shed 1 base, with 5 bases lying between them.

The chain couples TRBV9 to TRBJ1-3, with D perhaps TRBD1 (6 bases). The V end was cut by 4 bases, the J end by 5 bases, with 13 bases between. The length of the CDR3 is 14 residues. Germline values: CDR1 SGDLS, CDR2 YYNGEE. The CDR3, as DNA: TGTGCCAGCAGCTCCCGGACAGCGAGAAACACCATATATTTT. Residues: CASSSRTARNTIYF.

The chain recombines TRBV7-8 with TRBJ2-7; D is undetermined. Germline CDR1 and CDR2: SGHVS and FQNEAQ. This CDR3 spans 15 amino acids. Deletions cut 1 base from V and 1 base from J, with 11 bases between. CDR3 amino acids: CASSLVDKRSYEQYF. CDR3 nucleotides: TGTGCCAGCAGCTTAGTAGACAAACGATCCTACGAGCAGTACTTC.

This chain joins TRBV18 and TRBJ1-4, with D hard to call. The CDR3 length is 14 residues. The ends were cut back, 3 bases at V and 4 bases at J, with 9 bases in the middle. Germline loops: CDR1 KGHSH, CDR2 LQKENI. The CDR3 nucleotides read TGTGCCAGCTCACCCGAGGTCTTTAATGAAAAACTGTTTTTT. As protein: CASSPEVFNEKLFF.

V gene TRBV6-1 combines with J gene TRBJ1-2, with 9 nucleotides matching TRBD1. V shed 0 bases, J shed 5 bases, and the junction held 7 bases outside the gene matches. There are 16 residues in the CDR3. The germline CDR1 and CDR2 sequences are MNHNS and SASEGT. The CDR3 sequence: CASSEAPWTGVYGYTF. The CDR3 DNA reads TGTGCCAGCAGTGAAGCGCCTTGGACAGGGGTTTATGGCTACACCTTC.

The V call is TRBV2, the J call TRBJ1-4; D is unclear. V lost 7 bases to trimming and J lost 7 bases, with 16 bases between them. The CDR3 sequence is 14 residues long. Germline V lookup: CDR1 SNHLY, CDR2 FYNNEI. CDR3 sequence reads: CASKAGLGFEKLFF. DNA of the CDR3: TGTGCCAGCAAAGCGGGCCTGGGGTTTGAAAAACTGTTTTTT. Looking up the rest from reference TRBV2 and TRBJ1-4 gives the full variable domain: EPEVTQTPSHQVTQMGQEVILRCVPISNHLYFYWYRQILGQKVEFLVSFYNNEISEKSEIFDDQFSVERPDGSNFTLKIRSTKLEDSAMYFCASKAGLGFEKLFFGSGTQLSVL.

The chain links TRBV28 to TRBJ1-2; a possible D gene is TRBD1 (6 bases). The ends were cut back, 6 bases at V and 6 bases at J, with 11 bases in the middle. The V gene's germline CDR1 is MDHEN and CDR2 SYDVKM. The CDR3 extends over 12 amino acids. The CDR3 DNA is TGTGCCAGCAGACAGGGCTCCGATGGCTACACCTTC. Amino acids: CASRQGSDGYTF.